Below are 31 T cell receptor beta chains sequenced from a single sample in a study of cytomegalovirus exposure and HLA in healthy donors. Clones were read by immunoSEQ multiplex PCR, and TCRdb kept only the in-frame ones, dropping some. The sample carries some 200,000 clones, more than 65% recorded once. Sequencing was done on a sample of PBMCs. Receptors originate from a woman between 25 and 40 years old in good health and CMV-seropositive.

The chain carries TRBV7-2 and TRBJ2-7; 7 nucleotides match TRBD1. Germline-derived CDR1 and CDR2 are SGHTA and FQGNSA. The CDR3 has 15 residues. V was clipped by 6 bases and J by 5 bases; unmatched bases: 13. The CDR3, as DNA: TGTGCCAGCAGTCCTATTTCCGGGACAGACCACGAGCAGTACTTC. Protein product: CASSPISGTDHEQYF.

The genes are TRBV5-6 and TRBJ2-3; D is ambiguous. CDR3 length: 13 residues. V was clipped by 4 bases and J by 2 bases, with 8 bases between them. CDR1 SGHDT and CDR2 YYEEEE come from the germline V gene. The CDR3 loop reads CASSLVSTDTQYF. Here the CDR3 DNA reads TGTGCCAGCAGCCTTGTATCCACAGATACGCAGTATTTT.

CDR3 coding DNA: TGCAGCGTTTCCGGGACACCCGAAACTAACTATGGCTACACCTTC. Encoded protein: CSVSGTPETNYGYTF. The rearrangement joins TRBV29-1 to TRBJ1-2, with a weak D call TRBD1 (6 bases). V was cut by 5 bases and J by 0 bases, with 16 bases left in between. CDR3 size: 15 residues. Germline CDR1 reads SQVTM; CDR2 reads ANQGSEA.

This clone was detected only a few times. CDR3 sequence (DNA): TGCGCCAGCAGCCAGGAGGGCCGGGGAGATACGCAGTATTTT. Translated: CASSQEGRGDTQYF. The chain joins TRBV4-1 to TRBJ2-3; tentative D call: TRBD2 (6 bases). The CDR3 totals 14 residues. Between the trimmed V and J ends, which lost 3 bases and 5 bases, there was a span of 12 bases. Germline V gene data show CDR1 as MGHRA and CDR2 as YSYEKL.

This clone was observed a handful of times. V gene TRBV29-1 combines with J gene TRBJ2-7; D not resolved. The V gene's germline CDR1 is SQVTM and CDR2 ANQGSEA. V was clipped by 4 bases and J by 0 bases, with 7 bases between them. The CDR3 consists of 12 residues. Written as DNA, the CDR3 is TGCAGCGTTGGTTTCCACTCCTACGAGCAGTACTTC. It codes for CSVGFHSYEQYF.

The chain uses TRBV4-1 and TRBJ2-1, with D perhaps matching TRBD1 (5 bases). V was clipped by 4 bases and J by 4 bases, with 11 bases between them. There are 14 residues in the CDR3. CDR1 MGHRA and CDR2 YSYEKL come from the germline V gene. Here the CDR3 DNA reads TGCGCCAGCAGCCGAGGACAAGGGTACAATGAGCAGTTCTTC. It translates to CASSRGQGYNEQFF.

The gene calls are TRBV18 and TRBJ1-2; TRBD1 aligns across 9 bases. The V gene end was trimmed by 2 bases and the J gene end by 4 bases; junction bases not matched to a gene: 5. The CDR3 length is 15 residues. Germline V lookup: CDR1 KGHSH, CDR2 LQKENI. DNA for the CDR3: TGTGCCAGCTCACCAGGGACAGGGAAGCTCTATGGCTACACCTTC. Amino acids: CASSPGTGKLYGYTF.

The chain links TRBV13 to TRBJ1-2; D possibly corresponds to TRBD1 (5 bases). CDR1 is PRHDT and CDR2 is FYEKMQ in the germline V gene (reference sequence). The CDR3 has 13 amino acids. Trimming removed 4 bases at V and 9 bases at J, with 15 bases between. The CDR3, as DNA: TGTGCCAGCAGCTCCAGGGATTCTATGAGCTACACCTTC. It codes for CASSSRDSMSYTF.

The V call is TRBV6-6, the J call TRBJ1-2; TRBD1 matches 8 bases. The ends lost 4 bases at V and 4 bases at J; junction bases unmatched: 8. Germline CDR1 is MNHNY and CDR2 is SVGAGI (reference sequence). The CDR3 sequence is 15 residues long. The CDR3 reads CASSLSGGVGYGYTF. CDR3 coding DNA: TGTGCCAGCAGTTTATCAGGGGGCGTTGGCTATGGCTACACCTTC.

This clone has only one observation. The genes are TRBV28 and TRBJ1-5; perhaps TRBD1 as D (5 bases). Germline values: CDR1 MDHEN, CDR2 SYDVKM. V dropped 2 bases and J dropped 1 base, with 9 bases sitting between them. CDR3 length: 15 residues. The CDR3 bases are TGTGCCAGCAGTTTACAAGGGGTAAGCAATCAGCCCCAGCATTTT. This gives the protein CASSLQGVSNQPQHF. The whole variable domain, remainder taken from reference TRBV28 and TRBJ1-5, is DVKVTQSSRYLVKRTGEKVFLECVQDMDHENMFWYRQDPGLGLRLIYFSYDVKMKEKGDIPEGYSVSREKKERFSLILESASTNQTSMYLCASSLQGVSNQPQHFGDGTRLSIL.

The gene calls are TRBV4-1 and TRBJ2-2; D unresolved. From germline, CDR1 is MGHRA and CDR2 YSYEKL. The CDR3 is made up of 15 amino acids. The V end lost 3 bases, the J end lost 0 bases, and 8 bases lay between the germline ends. CDR3 sequence reads: CASSQQVANTGELFF. The CDR3 bases are TGCGCCAGCAGCCAGCAGGTCGCGAACACCGGGGAGCTGTTTTTT.

About this clone itself: One end of the junction fails to match germline, which may point to a read error. The V and J genes are TRBV28 and TRBJ1-2; D is possibly TRBD1 (6 bases). Germline lookup yields CDR1 MDHEN and CDR2 SYDVKM. The length of the CDR3 is 15 residues. DNA for the CDR3: TGTGCCAGCAGTTCCTCAGGGGAAACTTCCTATCGCTACACCTTC. Its protein product is CASSSSGETSYRYTF.

The CDR3 here is CASSVGGRMNTEAFF. CDR3 nucleotide sequence: TGTGCCAGCAGCGTAGGCGGGAGGATGAACACTGAAGCTTTCTTT. The V and J genes are TRBV9 and TRBJ1-1; no firm D call. V dropped 0 bases and J dropped 0 bases, with 9 bases sitting between them. CDR3 length: 15 residues. Germline CDR1 is SGDLS and CDR2 is YYNGEE.

The chain employs TRBV5-1 and TRBJ2-5, with D perhaps matching TRBD2 (6 bases). Germline V gives CDR1 SGHRS, CDR2 YFSETQ. Trimming left V 4 bases short and J 2 bases short, with 9 bases between. The CDR3 covers 13 residues. CDR3 amino acids: CASSQGLQETQYF. CDR3 nucleotide sequence: TGCGCCAGCAGCCAGGGACTTCAAGAGACCCAGTACTTC.

V and J are TRBV7-9 and TRBJ1-2; D remains ambiguous. V lost 5 bases and J 0 bases, leaving 7 bases between the germline ends. Germline assignment: CDR1 SEHNR and CDR2 FQNEAQ (reference sequence). The CDR3 is made up of 13 amino acids. Here the CDR3 reads CASSPLANYGYTF. The DNA of the CDR3 is TGTGCCAGCAGCCCCCTAGCTAACTATGGCTACACCTTC.

V gene TRBV4-2 combines with J gene TRBJ1-2, with D perhaps matching TRBD1 (6 bases). The CDR3 is 15 amino acids. Germline CDR1 and CDR2: LGHNA and YNFKEQ. Between the trimmed V and J ends, which lost 3 bases and 8 bases, there was a span of 19 bases. The CDR3 region is CASSQGGGELGGYTF. The CDR3 DNA sequence: TGTGCCAGCAGCCAGGGAGGGGGGGAGTTAGGAGGCTACACCTTC.

This rearrangement joins TRBV4-1 to TRBJ2-2; D gene ambiguous. This CDR3 is 15 amino acids long. Germline assignment: CDR1 MGHRA and CDR2 YSYEKL. The V end lost 1 base, the J end lost 1 base, and 7 bases lay between the germline ends. The CDR3 region is CASSQVPGNTGELFF. In nucleotides, the CDR3 is TGCGCCAGCAGCCAAGTGCCCGGGAACACCGGGGAGCTGTTTTTT.

The V gene is TRBV5-1, the J gene TRBJ2-7; D possibly corresponds to TRBD1 (6 bases). V lost 4 bases, J lost 1 base, and 12 bases lay in between. This CDR3 comprises 14 residues. The germline CDR1 and CDR2 sequences are SGHRS and YFSETQ. The CDR3 reads CASSETRGSYEQYF. CDR3 nucleotide sequence: TGCGCCAGCAGCGAGACCAGGGGTTCCTACGAGCAGTACTTC.

This clone occurred once. The CDR3 region is CASRTAGAGGEQFF. The CDR3 nucleotides read TGTGCCAGCAGGACGGCCGGAGCGGGAGGGGAGCAGTTCTTC. V is TRBV6-5 and J is TRBJ2-1; 10 positions agree with TRBD2. Germline V gene data show CDR1 as MNHEY and CDR2 as SVGAGI. The CDR3 has 14 residues. The V and J ends lost 6 bases and 10 bases, in that order; junction bases with no gene match: 9.

The genes are TRBV29-1 and TRBJ2-1; TRBD2 agrees at 7 bases. V was pared by 8 bases and J by 0 bases, with 19 bases of the junction left unmatched. Germline V gives CDR1 SQVTM, CDR2 ANQGSEA. The CDR3 is made up of 18 amino acids. This chain's CDR3 is CSIMGGESGVSSYNEQFF. The CDR3 DNA reads as TGCAGCATAATGGGGGGAGAGAGCGGGGTCTCCTCCTACAATGAGCAGTTCTTC.

This clone was counted ten times or more. The rearrangement joins TRBV5-1 to TRBJ2-5, with 8 bases that match TRBD2. Germline values: CDR1 SGHRS, CDR2 YFSETQ. The CDR3 is made up of 14 amino acids. V dropped 4 bases and J dropped 5; count of bases not matched to a gene: 7. This CDR3 is CASSRSGSGETQYF. The CDR3 nucleotides read TGCGCCAGCAGCCGCAGCGGGAGTGGCGAGACCCAGTACTTC.

J is TRBJ2-5 and V is TRBV6-6, with D perhaps TRBD2 (6 bases). The V gene lost 5 bases and the J gene lost 1 base, with 11 bases spanning the gap. Germline CDR1 and CDR2: MNHNY and SVGAGI (reference sequence). CDR3 size: 14 residues. CDR3: CASSTRGFQETQYF. The CDR3 DNA sequence: TGTGCCAGCAGTACCCGGGGGTTCCAAGAGACCCAGTACTTC.

The chain employs TRBV2 and TRBJ2-1, with 15 bases lining up with TRBD2. CDR3 size: 16 residues. The trim removed 8 bases at V and 9 bases at J, leaving 11 bases unmatched. Germline V lookup: CDR1 SNHLY, CDR2 FYNNEI. Written as DNA, the CDR3 is TGTGCCAGCGTTGGACTAGCGGGAGGGCCCACTAGTGAGCAGTTCTTC. Translation: CASVGLAGGPTSEQFF.

The sample holds one count of this clone. This chain uses TRBV14 with TRBJ2-1; D possibly corresponds to TRBD1 (5 bases). CDR1 and CDR2 (germline): SGHDN, FVKESK. There are 13 residues in the CDR3. V lost 2 bases to trimming and J lost 8 bases, with 10 bases between them. The CDR3 sequence: CASSQSRVHEQFF. The DNA for the CDR3 is TGTGCCAGCAGCCAAAGCAGGGTCCATGAGCAGTTCTTC.

As DNA, the CDR3 is TGTGCCAGCAGTTTGGGGACAGGGAACACTGAAGCTTTCTTT. Amino acids: CASSLGTGNTEAFF. V usage is TRBV6-5 and J usage is TRBJ1-1; 8 bases line up with TRBD1. The J segment lost 1 base and the V segment lost 4 bases, leaving 2 bases of the junction unmatched. CDR3 length: 14 amino acids. Germline V gives CDR1 MNHEY, CDR2 SVGAGI.

The chain carries TRBV30 and TRBJ2-1; maybe TRBD2 (6 bases). This CDR3 contains 16 residues. Trimming took 0 bases from V and 8 from J, leaving 20 bases between them. CDR1 is GTSNPN, CDR2 SVGIG, per germline (reference sequence). The CDR3 DNA reads as TGTGCCTGGAGTGTACTTGGGACTGGGACGTTCGATGAGCAGTTCTTC. Translation: CAWSVLGTGTFDEQFF.

This clone was counted once. The chain links TRBV6-5 to TRBJ2-7; D perhaps matches TRBD1 (5 bases). Per germline, CDR1 MNHEY and CDR2 SVGAGI. V lost 0 bases and J lost 3, with 12 bases in between. The length of the CDR3 is 15 residues. The CDR3 region is CASSYSMDTFYEQYF. CDR3 DNA: TGTGCCAGCAGTTACTCGATGGACACCTTCTACGAGCAGTACTTC.

V usage is TRBV5-1 and J usage is TRBJ2-3; a weak D match, TRBD2 (6 bases). This CDR3 spans 15 amino acids. V was trimmed by 5 bases and J by 2 bases, leaving 15 bases between them. Germline V gene sequence: CDR1 SGHRS, CDR2 YFSETQ. The CDR3, as DNA: TGCGCCAGCAGAGGGCTAGCGAGGGACACAGATACGCAGTATTTT. It is translated as CASRGLARDTDTQYF.

The chain has TRBV18 and TRBJ2-2; 9 nucleotides line up with TRBD1. After removal of 2 bases from V and 5 bases from J, the junction contained 3 bases not matched to a gene. The CDR3 is 15 residues long. CDR1 and CDR2 from the germline V gene are KGHSH and LQKENI. The CDR3 DNA follows: TGTGCCAGCTCACCAAGACAGGGGGAGACCGGGGAGCTGTTTTTT. Protein sequence: CASSPRQGETGELFF.

V gene TRBV18 combines with J gene TRBJ2-1; 11 bases agree with TRBD1. CDR1 and CDR2 (germline): KGHSH, LQKENI. V was clipped by 1 base and J by 10 bases; unmatched bases: 6. The CDR3 runs to 15 residues. CDR3 sequence reads: CASSPLGQGADEQFF. In DNA, the CDR3 is TGTGCCAGCTCACCACTAGGACAGGGGGCAGACGAGCAGTTCTTC.

This clone was found once. The chain recombines TRBV5-1 with TRBJ2-3; 11 positions match TRBD2. Germline V CDR1 and CDR2: SGHRS, YFSETQ. There are 15 residues in the CDR3. Losses at the gene ends were 2 bases for V and 6 bases for J; bases not matched to a gene: 5. CDR3 nucleotides: TGCGCCAGCAGCTTCCTAGCGGGAGGCGAGGATACGCAGTATTTT. Residues: CASSFLAGGEDTQYF.